This TCR beta chain was sequenced in a study of control samples from healthy donors and cancer patients (dated by TCRdb to about 2020). The CDR3, from cysteine to phenylalanine, totals 15 residues. The CDR3 DNA has 45 bases and is translated from base 1. At the junction V is shortened by 3 bases and J by 0 bases; bases outside the gene matches: 5. CDR1 and CDR2 were assigned from the germline V gene as SGHRS and YFSETQ. This clone was counted only a few times. Its antigen remains unidentified. Nothing much larger sits one base from this clone, and base qualities are not available. The library was generated by the immunoSEQ multiplex PCR assay. Imported from immuneACCESS, the table was reduced by TCRdb to in-frame sequences with V and J called. These copies leave out some clones; in studies compared against another copy, an unresolved V gene accounts for under half, and the cause of the remainder is not known. The sample profile shows 260,000 or so clones; over 70% of them were found once. The ten largest clonotypes hold 13% of the sample.

The sequenced sample consisted of PBMCs. Here the chain combines TRBV5-1 and TRBJ2-5; TRBD1 agrees with 7 junctional bases. The receptor's source is an older woman with lung cancer. In nucleotides, the sequence is TGCGCCAGCAGCTCGCTCACAGGGGACCAAGAGACCCAGTACTTC. Translation gives CASSSLTGDQETQYF. Joined to the reference TRBV5-1 and TRBJ2-5 proteins, this CDR3 gives the full variable domain: KAGVTQTPRYLIKTRGQQVTLSCSPISGHRSVSWYQQTPGQGLQFLFEYFSETQRNKGNFPGRFSGRQFSNSRSEMNVSTLELGDSALYLCASSSLTGDQETQYFGPGTRLLVL.